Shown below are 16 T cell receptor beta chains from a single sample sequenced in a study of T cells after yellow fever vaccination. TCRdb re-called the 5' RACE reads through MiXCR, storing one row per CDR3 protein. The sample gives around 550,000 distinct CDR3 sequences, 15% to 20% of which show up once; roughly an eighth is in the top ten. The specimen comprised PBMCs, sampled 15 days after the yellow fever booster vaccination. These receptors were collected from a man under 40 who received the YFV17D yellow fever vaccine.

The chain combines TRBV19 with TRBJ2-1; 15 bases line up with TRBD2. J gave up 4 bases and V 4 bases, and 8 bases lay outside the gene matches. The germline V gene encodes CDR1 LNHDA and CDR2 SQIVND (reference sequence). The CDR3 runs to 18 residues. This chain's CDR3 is CASSTGTGTSGRYNEQFF. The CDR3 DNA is TGTGCCAGTAGTACCGGAACCGGGACTAGCGGGAGGTACAATGAGCAGTTCTTC. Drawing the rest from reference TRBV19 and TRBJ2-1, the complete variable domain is DGGITQSPKYLFRKEGQNVTLSCEQNLNHDAMYWYRQDPGQGLRLIYYSQIVNDFQKGDIAEGYSVSREKKESFPLTVTSAQKNPTAFYLCASSTGTGTSGRYNEQFFGPGTRLTVL.

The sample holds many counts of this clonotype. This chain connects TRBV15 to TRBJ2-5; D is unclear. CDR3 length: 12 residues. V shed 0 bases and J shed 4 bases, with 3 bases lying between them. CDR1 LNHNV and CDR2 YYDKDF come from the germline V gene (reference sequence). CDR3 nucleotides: TGTGCCACCAGCAGAGATAGAGAGACCCAGTACTTC. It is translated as CATSRDRETQYF. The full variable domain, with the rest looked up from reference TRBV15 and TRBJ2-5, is DAMVIQNPRYQVTQFGKPVTLSCSQTLNHNVMYWYQQKSSQAPKLLFHYYDKDFNNEADTPDNFQSRRPNTSFCFLDIRSPGLGDTAMYLCATSRDRETQYFGPGTRLLVL.

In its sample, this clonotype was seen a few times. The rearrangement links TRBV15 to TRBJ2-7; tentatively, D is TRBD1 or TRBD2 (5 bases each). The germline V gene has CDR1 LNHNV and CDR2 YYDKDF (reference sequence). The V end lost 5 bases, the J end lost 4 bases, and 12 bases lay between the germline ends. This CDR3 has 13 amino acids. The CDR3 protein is CATSGRDGYEQYF. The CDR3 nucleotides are TGTGCCACCAGCGGTAGGGACGGGTACGAGCAGTACTTC.

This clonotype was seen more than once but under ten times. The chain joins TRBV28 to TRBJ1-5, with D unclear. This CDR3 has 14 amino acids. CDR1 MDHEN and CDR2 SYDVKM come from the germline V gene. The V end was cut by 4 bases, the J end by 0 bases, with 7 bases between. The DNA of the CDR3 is TGTGCCAGCAGTTCAGAAGTTAGCAATCAGCCCCAGCATTTT. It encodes CASSSEVSNQPQHF.

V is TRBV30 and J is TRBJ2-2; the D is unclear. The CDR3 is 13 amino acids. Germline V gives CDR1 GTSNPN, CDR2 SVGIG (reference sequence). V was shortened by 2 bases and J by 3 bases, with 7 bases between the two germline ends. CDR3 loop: CAWSQADTGELFF. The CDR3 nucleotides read TGTGCCTGGAGTCAGGCAGACACCGGGGAGCTGTTTTTT.

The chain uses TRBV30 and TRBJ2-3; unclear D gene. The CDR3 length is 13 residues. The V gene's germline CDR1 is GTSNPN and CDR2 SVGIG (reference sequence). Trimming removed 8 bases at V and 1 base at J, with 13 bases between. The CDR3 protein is CALAIGGTDTQYF. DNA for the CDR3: TGTGCCCTGGCCATTGGAGGCACAGATACGCAGTATTTT.

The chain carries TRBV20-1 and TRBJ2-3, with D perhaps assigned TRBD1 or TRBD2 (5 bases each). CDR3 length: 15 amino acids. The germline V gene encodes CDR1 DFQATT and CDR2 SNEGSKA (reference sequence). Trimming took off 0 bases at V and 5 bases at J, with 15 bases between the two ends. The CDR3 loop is CSARDGTDVGDTQYF. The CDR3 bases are TGCAGTGCTAGAGACGGGACGGACGTGGGAGATACGCAGTATTTT.

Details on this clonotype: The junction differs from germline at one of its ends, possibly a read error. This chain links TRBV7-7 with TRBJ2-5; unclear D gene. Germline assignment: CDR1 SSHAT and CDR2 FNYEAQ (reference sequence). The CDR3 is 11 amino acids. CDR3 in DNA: TGTGCTAGCACCCCGAGGGAGACCCAGTACTTC. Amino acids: CASTPRETQYF.

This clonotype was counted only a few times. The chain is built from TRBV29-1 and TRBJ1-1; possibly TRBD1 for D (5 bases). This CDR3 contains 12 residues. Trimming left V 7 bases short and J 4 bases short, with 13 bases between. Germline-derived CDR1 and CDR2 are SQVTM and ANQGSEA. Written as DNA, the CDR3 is TGCAGCGACCAGGGTTCCACCACTGAAGCTTTCTTT. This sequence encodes CSDQGSTTEAFF.

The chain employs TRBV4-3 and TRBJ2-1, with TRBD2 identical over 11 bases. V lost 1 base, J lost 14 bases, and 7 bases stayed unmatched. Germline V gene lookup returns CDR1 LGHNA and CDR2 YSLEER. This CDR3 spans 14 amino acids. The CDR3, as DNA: TGCGCCAGCAGCCAAGTTGAGACTAGCGGGATGAAGTTCTTC. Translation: CASSQVETSGMKFF.

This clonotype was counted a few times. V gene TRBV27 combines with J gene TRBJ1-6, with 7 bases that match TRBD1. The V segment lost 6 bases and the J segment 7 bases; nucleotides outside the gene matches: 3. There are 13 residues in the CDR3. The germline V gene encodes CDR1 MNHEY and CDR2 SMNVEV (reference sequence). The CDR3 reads CASRGQRNSPLHF. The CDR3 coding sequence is TGTGCCAGCAGGGGACAGAGGAATTCACCCCTCCACTTT.

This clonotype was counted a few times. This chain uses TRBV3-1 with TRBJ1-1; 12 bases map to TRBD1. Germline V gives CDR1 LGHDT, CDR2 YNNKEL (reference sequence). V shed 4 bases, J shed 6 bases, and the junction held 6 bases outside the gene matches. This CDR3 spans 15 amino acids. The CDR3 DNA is TGTGCCAGCAGCCGGGGACAGGGGGCGACCTCTGAAGCTTTCTTT. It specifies CASSRGQGATSEAFF.

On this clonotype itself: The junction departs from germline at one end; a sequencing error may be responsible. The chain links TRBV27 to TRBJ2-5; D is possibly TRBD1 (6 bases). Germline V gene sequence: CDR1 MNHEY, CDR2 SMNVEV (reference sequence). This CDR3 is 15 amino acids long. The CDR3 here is CAGSLSPGTSETQYF. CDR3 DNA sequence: TGTGCCGGCAGTTTAAGTCCCGGGACATCTGAGACCCAGTACTTC.

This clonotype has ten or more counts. CDR3 loop: CASSPDTYQETQYF. The CDR3 nucleotides are TGTGCCAGCAGTCCGGACACGTACCAAGAGACCCAGTACTTC. V and J are TRBV12-3 or TRBV12-4 and TRBJ2-5; possibly TRBD1 for D (5 bases). This CDR3 region has 14 residues. V was trimmed by 5 bases and J by 0 bases, leaving 10 bases between them.

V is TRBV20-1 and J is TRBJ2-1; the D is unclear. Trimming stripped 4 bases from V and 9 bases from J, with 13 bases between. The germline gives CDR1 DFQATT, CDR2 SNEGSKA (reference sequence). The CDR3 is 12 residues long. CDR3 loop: CSATWGRSEQFF. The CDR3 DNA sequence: TGCAGTGCTACCTGGGGTCGTAGTGAGCAGTTCTTC.

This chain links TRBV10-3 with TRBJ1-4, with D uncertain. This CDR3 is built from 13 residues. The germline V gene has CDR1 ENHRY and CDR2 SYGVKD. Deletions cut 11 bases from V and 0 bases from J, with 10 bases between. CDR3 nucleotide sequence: TGTGCCCCTGTTGCGACAACTAATGAAAAACTGTTTTTT. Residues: CAPVATTNEKLFF.